This passage covers 27 T cell receptor beta chains from one sample sequenced in a study of CD8+ T cells in alopecia areata. RNA extraction and reverse transcription yielded cDNA as sequencing template. This table comes from immunoSEQ multiplex PCR, and its TCRdb copy is limited to in-frame clones, with some not included. The sample includes under 150,000 clones, 56% seen only once; the top ten take about 3.7%. Treatment meaning: oral pan-JAK inhibitor, 5-10 mg twice daily. The specimen comprised CD4+ T cells sorted from blood, sampled at week 24, from a patient treated with tofacitinib. The receptors originated from a human donor with alopecia areata.

This clone turned up a few times. The J gene is TRBJ2-2, the V gene TRBV5-1; D may match TRBD1 or TRBD2 (5 bases each). The germline CDR1 and CDR2 sequences are SGHRS and YFSETQ. Trimming took 4 bases from V and 3 from J, leaving 7 bases between them. The CDR3 consists of 13 residues. The CDR3 sequence is CASSMGDTGELFF. The DNA for the CDR3 is TGCGCCAGCAGCATGGGGGACACCGGGGAGCTGTTTTTT.

The chain combines TRBV29-1 with TRBJ1-1, with no clear D. Germline loops: CDR1 SQVTM, CDR2 ANQGSEA. The CDR3 has 10 amino acids. Trimming stripped 4 bases from V and 6 bases from J, with 6 bases between. The CDR3 sequence: CSVVRSEAFF. Here the CDR3 DNA reads TGCAGCGTTGTTCGGTCTGAAGCTTTCTTT.

The chain uses TRBV9 and TRBJ1-2; 7 nucleotides align to TRBD1. From germline, CDR1 is SGDLS and CDR2 YYNGEE. The trim removed 0 bases at V and 3 bases at J, leaving 2 bases unmatched. This CDR3 is built from 14 residues. CDR3 residues: CASSVGTGDYGYTF. The CDR3 region has the DNA TGTGCCAGCAGCGTAGGCACAGGGGACTATGGCTACACCTTC.

The chain employs TRBV7-2 and TRBJ1-1, with D tentatively TRBD1 (5 bases). Germline CDR1 is SGHTA and CDR2 is FQGNSA. The CDR3 covers 16 residues. V dropped 4 bases and J dropped 4 bases, with 19 bases sitting between them. DNA of the CDR3: TGTGCCAGCAGCTGGGGTGGGGCTCCAAGGGGCACTGAAGCTTTCTTT. As protein: CASSWGGAPRGTEAFF.

This chain connects TRBV5-1 to TRBJ1-1; 9 positions agree with TRBD1. The CDR3 runs to 18 residues. V dropped 3 bases and J dropped 5; count of bases not matched to a gene: 17. CDR1 and CDR2 from the germline V gene are SGHRS and YFSETQ. CDR3 residues: CASSSTRITGGRRTEAFF. The CDR3 DNA reads TGCGCCAGCAGCTCGACACGAATTACAGGGGGCAGGAGGACTGAAGCTTTCTTT.

This chain connects TRBV2 to TRBJ2-7; D may match TRBD1 or TRBD2 (6 bases each). Germline V CDR1 and CDR2: SNHLY, FYNNEI. This CDR3 has 13 residues. The ends were cut back, 7 bases at V and 6 bases at J, with 16 bases in the middle. In nucleotides, the CDR3 is TGTGCCAGCACTGACGGGGGCCGACCCGAGCAGTACTTC. Encoded protein: CASTDGGRPEQYF.

The chain carries TRBV30 and TRBJ1-2; D unresolved. V lost 2 bases and J lost 8, with 9 bases in between. From germline, CDR1 is GTSNPN and CDR2 SVGIG (reference sequence). This CDR3 spans 11 amino acids. Here the CDR3 DNA reads TGTGCCTGGAGTCAGGCTGGCGGCTACACCTTC. Translated: CAWSQAGGYTF.

This clone was seen more than once but under ten times. The rearrangement uses TRBV4-3 and TRBJ2-5; TRBD2 matches 9 bases. The CDR3 runs to 17 residues. With 1 base clipped from V and 2 bases from J, the junction kept 8 bases outside the gene matches. Germline V CDR1 and CDR2: LGHNA, YSLEER. CDR3 bases: TGCGCCAGCAGCCAAGCGGTAGTAGCGGGGGCACAAGAGACCCAGTACTTC. This encodes CASSQAVVAGAQETQYF.

In its sample, this clone was seen once. The chain links TRBV29-1 to TRBJ2-5; D is uncertain. From germline, CDR1 is SQVTM and CDR2 ANQGSEA. The CDR3 loop spans 13 amino acids. V was pared by 4 bases and J by 2 bases, with 11 bases between. Here the CDR3 reads CSVGPLFQETQYF. The CDR3 region has the DNA TGCAGCGTTGGGCCACTTTTTCAAGAGACCCAGTACTTC.

The chain uses TRBV29-1 and TRBJ2-1; no clear D. V was cut by 4 bases and J by 8 bases, with 9 bases left in between. The CDR3 extends over 11 amino acids. Germline CDR1 and CDR2: SQVTM and ANQGSEA. Here the CDR3 reads CSVVGADEQFF. CDR3 nucleotide sequence: TGCAGCGTTGTGGGCGCCGATGAGCAGTTCTTC.

This clone was found a few times. The chain has TRBV29-1 and TRBJ2-7; TRBD1 matches 7 bases. CDR1 is SQVTM, CDR2 ANQGSEA, per germline. This CDR3 is built from 11 residues. The trim removed 6 bases at V and 7 bases at J, leaving 6 bases unmatched. CDR3 nucleotide sequence: TGCAGCGTCTACAGGGGTGGGGAGCAGTACTTC. It codes for CSVYRGGEQYF.

This clone occurred many times. The chain recombines TRBV14 with TRBJ2-2; 8 nucleotides line up with TRBD2. The V gene's germline CDR1 is SGHDN and CDR2 FVKESK. The CDR3 has 15 amino acids. Trimming removed 4 bases from V and 6 bases from J; junction bases left unmatched: 7. The CDR3 sequence: CASSPRFGGAGELFF. The DNA for the CDR3 is TGTGCCAGCAGCCCCCGGTTCGGGGGGGCCGGGGAGCTGTTTTTT.

This clone was seen a few times. The rearrangement uses TRBV2 and TRBJ1-2, with D hard to call. Germline loops: CDR1 SNHLY, CDR2 FYNNEI. The CDR3 spans 12 residues. The ends were cut back, 4 bases at V and 4 bases at J, with 7 bases in the middle. The CDR3 sequence: CASSGGSYGYTF. CDR3 nucleotides: TGTGCCAGCAGTGGAGGGAGCTATGGCTACACCTTC.

The rearrangement uses TRBV5-1 and TRBJ2-2, with D maybe TRBD2 (6 bases). CDR1 is SGHRS and CDR2 is YFSETQ in the germline V gene. The length of the CDR3 is 16 residues. Trimming pared 3 bases from V and 3 bases from J, leaving 15 bases between. DNA for the CDR3: TGCGCCAGCAGCTCCGTTGCGGGGAGTTACACCGGGGAGCTGTTTTTT. This translates into CASSSVAGSYTGELFF.

The chain joins TRBV19 to TRBJ2-7, with 9 bases aligning to TRBD1. The CDR3 is made up of 13 amino acids. CDR1 and CDR2 from the germline V gene are LNHDA and SQIVND (reference sequence). The V segment lost 3 bases and the J segment 3 bases; nucleotides outside the gene matches: 0. The CDR3 bases are TGTGCCAGTAGTATGGGACAGGGCTACGAGCAGTACTTC. It yields the protein CASSMGQGYEQYF. The full variable domain, completed using reference TRBV19 and TRBJ2-7, is DGGITQSPKYLFRKEGQNVTLSCEQNLNHDAMYWYRQDPGQGLRLIYYSQIVNDFQKGDIAEGYSVSREKKESFPLTVTSAQKNPTAFYLCASSMGQGYEQYFGPGTRLTVT.

As DNA, the CDR3 is TGTGCCAGCAGTGTCTCCTCAGATACGCAGTATTTT. Residues: CASSVSSDTQYF. The rearrangement uses TRBV25-1 and TRBJ2-3; D unclear. This CDR3 comprises 12 residues. Germline V gene data show CDR1 as MGHDK and CDR2 as SYGVNS. V gave up 4 bases and J gave up 4 bases, with 6 bases separating them.

There are a few counts of this clone. The rearrangement uses TRBV9 and TRBJ2-2; 14 bases match TRBD2. CDR1 SGDLS and CDR2 YYNGEE come from the germline V gene. This CDR3 comprises 19 residues. The V gene end was trimmed by 4 bases and the J gene end by 4 bases; junction bases not matched to a gene: 12. Written as DNA, the CDR3 is TGTGCCAGCAGCCCAAGGACTAGCGGGGGGCATAGACTCACCGGGGAGCTGTTTTTT. Its protein product is CASSPRTSGGHRLTGELFF.

This clone was seen a handful of times. The chain couples TRBV30 to TRBJ1-2; D unclear. The CDR3 is made up of 16 amino acids. Per germline, CDR1 GTSNPN and CDR2 SVGIG (reference sequence). The V end was cut by 1 base, the J end by 1 base, with 16 bases between. In DNA form, the CDR3 reads TGTGCCTGGAGTGGTCGGATAAACTGGTATAACTATGGCTACACCTTC. Amino acid sequence: CAWSGRINWYNYGYTF.

The genes are TRBV30 and TRBJ1-4; D call uncertain. Germline CDR1 reads GTSNPN; CDR2 reads SVGIG (reference sequence). The CDR3 has 15 residues. V was clipped by 0 bases and J by 6 bases, with 14 bases between them. The CDR3 loop is CAWSVPWSGDEKLFF. DNA of the CDR3: TGTGCCTGGAGTGTACCTTGGTCAGGAGATGAAAAACTGTTTTTT.

This clone came up once. The chain has TRBV29-1 and TRBJ1-2; D unresolved. In germline, CDR1 is SQVTM, CDR2 ANQGSEA. V lost 2 bases and J 8 bases, leaving 15 bases between the germline ends. This CDR3 contains 13 residues. CDR3 DNA: TGCAGCGTTGAAACCGACCGGCCGTTGGGCTACACCTTC. Protein: CSVETDRPLGYTF.

A few counts support this clone. The chain carries TRBV19 and TRBJ2-3, with unresolved D. V lost 3 bases to trimming and J lost 0 bases, with 7 bases between them. Per the germline V gene, CDR1 is LNHDA and CDR2 is SQIVND (reference sequence). The CDR3 loop spans 14 amino acids. This CDR3 is CASSISVSTDTQYF. The CDR3 nucleotides read TGTGCCAGTAGTATCTCAGTTAGCACAGATACGCAGTATTTT.

The V call is TRBV27, the J call TRBJ2-3; tentative D call: TRBD2 (6 bases). CDR3 length equals 11 residues. Germline loops: CDR1 MNHEY, CDR2 SMNVEV (reference sequence). Trimming took off 6 bases at V and 5 bases at J, with 6 bases between the two ends. The DNA of the CDR3 is TGTGCCAGCAGGGGAGGAGATACGCAGTATTTT. Its protein is CASRGGDTQYF.

This clone showed up just a few times. CDR3 in amino acids: CASSLDAAPGELFF. The CDR3 nucleotides read TGTGCCAGCAGCTTAGATGCGGCGCCCGGGGAGCTGTTTTTT. The chain joins TRBV7-9 to TRBJ2-2; D is unclear. Trimming pared 1 base from V and 6 bases from J, leaving 9 bases between. CDR1 SEHNR and CDR2 FQNEAQ come from the germline V gene (reference sequence). The CDR3 totals 14 residues.

The chain joins TRBV30 to TRBJ1-1, with 12 bases aligning to TRBD1. V dropped 3 bases and J dropped 10; count of bases not matched to a gene: 6. This CDR3 has 13 residues. Germline V gene lookup returns CDR1 GTSNPN and CDR2 SVGIG (reference sequence). CDR3 protein: CAWRGDRGRRAFF. The CDR3 DNA is TGTGCCTGGAGGGGGGACAGGGGGCGCCGAGCTTTCTTT. Based on the CDR3 plus reference TRBV30 and TRBJ1-1, the full variable domain is SQTIHQWPATLVQPVGSPLSLECTVEGTSNPNLYWYRQAAGRGLQLLFYSVGIGQISSEVPQNLSASRPQDRQFILSSKKLLLSDSGFYLCAWRGDRGRRAFFGQGTRLTVV.

The chain employs TRBV5-1 and TRBJ1-1, with D unresolved. Trimming left V 3 bases short and J 1 base short, with 10 bases between. The CDR3 is 14 amino acids. CDR1 is SGHRS and CDR2 is YFSETQ in the germline V gene. The CDR3, as DNA: TGCGCCAGCAGCTGGACCGAGGGGAACACTGAAGCTTTCTTT. It encodes CASSWTEGNTEAFF.

J is TRBJ2-7 and V is TRBV11-2; D is perhaps TRBD1 (5 bases). Germline CDR1 SGHAT, CDR2 FQNNGV. This CDR3 region has 14 residues. V was clipped by 0 bases and J by 7 bases, with 13 bases between them. CDR3 residues: CASSLDREWGEQYF. DNA for the CDR3: TGTGCCAGCAGCTTAGACAGGGAATGGGGAGAGCAGTACTTC. Full variable domain (missing parts from reference TRBV11-2 and TRBJ2-7): EAGVAQSPRYKIIEKRQSVAFWCNPISGHATLYWYQQILGQGPKLLIQFQNNGVVDDSQLPKDRFSAERLKGVDSTLKIQPAKLEDSAVYLCASSLDREWGEQYFGPGTRLTVT.

The chain joins TRBV28 to TRBJ1-2; D gene unclear. The CDR3 runs 14 residues. Germline V gene data show CDR1 as MDHEN and CDR2 as SYDVKM. The V end lost 2 bases, the J end lost 4 bases, and 11 bases lay between the germline ends. The CDR3 here is CASSLGSTIYGYTF. The CDR3 coding sequence is TGTGCCAGCAGTTTAGGGTCAACTATCTATGGCTACACCTTC.